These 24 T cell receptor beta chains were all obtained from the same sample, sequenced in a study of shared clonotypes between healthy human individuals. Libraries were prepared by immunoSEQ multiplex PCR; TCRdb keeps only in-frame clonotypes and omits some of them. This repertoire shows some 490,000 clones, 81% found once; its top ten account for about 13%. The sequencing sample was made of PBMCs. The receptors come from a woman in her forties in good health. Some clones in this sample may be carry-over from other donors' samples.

CDR3 in DNA: TGTGCCAGCAGAAGCGGGGTAGCGGGTTACCAAGAGACCCAGTACTTC. It is translated as CASRSGVAGYQETQYF. The chain recombines TRBV11-1 with TRBJ2-5; 7 positions match TRBD2. V lost 6 bases to trimming and J lost 0 bases; unmatched junction nucleotides: 10. In germline, CDR1 is SGHAT, CDR2 FQDESV (reference sequence). The CDR3 runs to 16 residues.

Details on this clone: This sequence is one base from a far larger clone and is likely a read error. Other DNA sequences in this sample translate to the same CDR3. The CDR3 spells CASSLNPGDYGYTF. CDR3 nucleotide sequence: TGTGCCAGCAGCTTAAACCCGGGAGATTATGGCTACACCTTC. The chain has TRBV7-3 and TRBJ1-2; D ambiguous. The CDR3 is 14 residues long. Trimming took off 1 base at V and 5 bases at J, with 11 bases between the two ends. The germline CDR1 and CDR2 sequences are SGHTA and FQGTGA.

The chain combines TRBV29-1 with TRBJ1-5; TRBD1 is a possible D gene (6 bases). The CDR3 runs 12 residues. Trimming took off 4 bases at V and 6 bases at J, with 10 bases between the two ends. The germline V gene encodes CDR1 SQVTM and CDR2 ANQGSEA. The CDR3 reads CSVGQGSQPQHF. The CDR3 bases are TGCAGCGTTGGCCAGGGGAGTCAGCCCCAGCATTTT.

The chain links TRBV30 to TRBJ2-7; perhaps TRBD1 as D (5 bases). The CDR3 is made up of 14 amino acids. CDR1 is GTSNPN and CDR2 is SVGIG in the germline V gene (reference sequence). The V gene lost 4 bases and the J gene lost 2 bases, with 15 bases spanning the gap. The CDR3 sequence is CAWTLSLQAYEQYF. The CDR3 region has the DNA TGTGCCTGGACGCTTAGTCTACAGGCCTACGAGCAGTACTTC.

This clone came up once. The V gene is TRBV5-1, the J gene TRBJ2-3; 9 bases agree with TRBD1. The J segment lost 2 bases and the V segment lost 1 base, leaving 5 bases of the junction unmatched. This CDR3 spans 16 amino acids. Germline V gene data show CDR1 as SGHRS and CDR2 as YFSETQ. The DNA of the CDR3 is TGCGCCAGCAGCTTGTTAGGACAGGGGACCACAGATACGCAGTATTTT. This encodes CASSLLGQGTTDTQYF. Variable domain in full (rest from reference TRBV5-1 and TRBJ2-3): KAGVTQTPRYLIKTRGQQVTLSCSPISGHRSVSWYQQTPGQGLQFLFEYFSETQRNKGNFPGRFSGRQFSNSRSEMNVSTLELGDSALYLCASSLLGQGTTDTQYFGPGTRLTVL.

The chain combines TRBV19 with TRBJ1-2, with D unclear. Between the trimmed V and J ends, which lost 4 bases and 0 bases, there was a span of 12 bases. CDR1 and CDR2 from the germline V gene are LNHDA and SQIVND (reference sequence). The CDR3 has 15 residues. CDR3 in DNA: TGTGCCAGTAGTACCTCCTGGCAGCCTAACTATGGCTACACCTTC. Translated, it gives CASSTSWQPNYGYTF.

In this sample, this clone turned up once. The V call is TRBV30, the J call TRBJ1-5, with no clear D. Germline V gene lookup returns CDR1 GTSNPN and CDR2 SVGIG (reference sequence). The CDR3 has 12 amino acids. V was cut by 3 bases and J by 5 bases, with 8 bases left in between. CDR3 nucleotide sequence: TGTGCCTGGAGCTACCTTGATCAGCCCCAGCATTTT. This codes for CAWSYLDQPQHF.

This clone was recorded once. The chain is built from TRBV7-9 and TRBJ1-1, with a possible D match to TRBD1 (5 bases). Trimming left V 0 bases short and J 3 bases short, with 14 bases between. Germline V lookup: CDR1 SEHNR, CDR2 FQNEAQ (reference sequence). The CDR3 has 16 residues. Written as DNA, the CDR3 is TGTGCCAGCAGCTTAGCTCTGGCAGGGTCCCACACTGAAGCTTTCTTT. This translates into CASSLALAGSHTEAFF.

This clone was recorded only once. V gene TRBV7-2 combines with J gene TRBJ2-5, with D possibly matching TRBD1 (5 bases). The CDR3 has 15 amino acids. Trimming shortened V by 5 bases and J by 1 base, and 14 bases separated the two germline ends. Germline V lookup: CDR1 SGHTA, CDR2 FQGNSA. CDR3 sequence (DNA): TGTGCCAGCAGCCGCGCCGCAGACAGCCAAGAGACCCAGTACTTC. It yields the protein CASSRAADSQETQYF.

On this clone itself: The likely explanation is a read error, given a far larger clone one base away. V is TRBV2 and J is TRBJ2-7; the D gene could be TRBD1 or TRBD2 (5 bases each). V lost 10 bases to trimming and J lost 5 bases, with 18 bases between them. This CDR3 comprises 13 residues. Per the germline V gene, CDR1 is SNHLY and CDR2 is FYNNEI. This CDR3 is CATFGTPEHEQYF. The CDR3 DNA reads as TGTGCCACGTTCGGGACGCCAGAGCACGAGCAGTACTTC.

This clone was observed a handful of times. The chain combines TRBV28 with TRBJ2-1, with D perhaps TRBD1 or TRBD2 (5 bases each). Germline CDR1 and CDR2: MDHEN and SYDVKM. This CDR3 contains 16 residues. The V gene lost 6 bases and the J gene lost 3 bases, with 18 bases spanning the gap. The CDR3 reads CASRASLGPLYNEQFF. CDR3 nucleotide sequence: TGTGCCAGCAGGGCCTCTCTGGGACCTCTCTACAATGAGCAGTTCTTC. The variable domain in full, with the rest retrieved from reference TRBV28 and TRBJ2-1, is DVKVTQSSRYLVKRTGEKVFLECVQDMDHENMFWYRQDPGLGLRLIYFSYDVKMKEKGDIPEGYSVSREKKERFSLILESASTNQTSMYLCASRASLGPLYNEQFFGPGTRLTVL.

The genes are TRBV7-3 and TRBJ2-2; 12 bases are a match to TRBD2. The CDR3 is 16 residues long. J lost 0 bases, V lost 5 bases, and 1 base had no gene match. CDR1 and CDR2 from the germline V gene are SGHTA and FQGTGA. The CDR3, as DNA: TGTGCCAGCAGCCTAGCGGGAGGGCCGAACACCGGGGAGCTGTTTTTT. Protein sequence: CASSLAGGPNTGELFF.

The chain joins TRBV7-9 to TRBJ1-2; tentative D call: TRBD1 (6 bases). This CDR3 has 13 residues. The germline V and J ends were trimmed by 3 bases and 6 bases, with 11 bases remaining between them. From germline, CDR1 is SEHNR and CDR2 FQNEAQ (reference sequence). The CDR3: CASSFGGQDGYTF. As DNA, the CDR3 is TGTGCCAGCAGCTTTGGGGGGCAGGATGGCTACACCTTC.

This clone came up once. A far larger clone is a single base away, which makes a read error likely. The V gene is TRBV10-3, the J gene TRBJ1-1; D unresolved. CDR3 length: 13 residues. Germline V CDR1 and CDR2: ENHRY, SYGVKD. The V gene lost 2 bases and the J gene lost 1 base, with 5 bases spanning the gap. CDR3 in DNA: TGTGCCATCAGTGAGGCGCAGAACACTGAAGCTTTCTTT. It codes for CAISEAQNTEAFF.

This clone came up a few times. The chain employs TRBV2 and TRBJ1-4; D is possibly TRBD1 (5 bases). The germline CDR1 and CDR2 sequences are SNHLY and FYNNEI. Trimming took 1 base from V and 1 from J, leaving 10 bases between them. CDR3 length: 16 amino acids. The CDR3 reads CASSEGAGRTNEKLFF. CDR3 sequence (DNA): TGTGCCAGCAGTGAAGGGGCGGGGCGAACTAATGAAAAACTGTTTTTT.

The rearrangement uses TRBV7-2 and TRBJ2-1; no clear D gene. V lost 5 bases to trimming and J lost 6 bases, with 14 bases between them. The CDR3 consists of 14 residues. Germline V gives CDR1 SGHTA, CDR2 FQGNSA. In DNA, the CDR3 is TGTGCCAGCAGCGGACGGGCGCAGGCCAATGAGCAGTTCTTC. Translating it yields CASSGRAQANEQFF.

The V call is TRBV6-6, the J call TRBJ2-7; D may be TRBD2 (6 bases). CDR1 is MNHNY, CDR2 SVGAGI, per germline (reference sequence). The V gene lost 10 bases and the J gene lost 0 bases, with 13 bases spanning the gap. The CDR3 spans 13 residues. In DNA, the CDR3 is TGTGCCACCCTAGCGACACTCTCCTACGAGCAGTACTTC. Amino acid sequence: CATLATLSYEQYF.

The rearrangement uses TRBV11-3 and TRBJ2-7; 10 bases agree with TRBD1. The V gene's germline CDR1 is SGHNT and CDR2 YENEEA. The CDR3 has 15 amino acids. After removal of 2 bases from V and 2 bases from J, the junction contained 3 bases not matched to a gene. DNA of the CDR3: TGTGCCAGCAGCTTATACGGGACAGGGGCCTACGAGCAGTACTTC. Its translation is CASSLYGTGAYEQYF. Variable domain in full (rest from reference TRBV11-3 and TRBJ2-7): EAGVVQSPRYKIIEKKQPVAFWCNPISGHNTLYWYLQNLGQGPELLIRYENEEAVDDSQLPKDRFSAERLKGVDSTLKIQPAELGDSAVYLCASSLYGTGAYEQYFGPGTRLTVT.

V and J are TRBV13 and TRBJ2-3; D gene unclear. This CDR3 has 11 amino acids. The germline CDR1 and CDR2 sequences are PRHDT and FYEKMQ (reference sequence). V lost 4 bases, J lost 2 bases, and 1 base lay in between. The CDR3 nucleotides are TGTGCCAGCAGCTCCACAGATACGCAGTATTTT. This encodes CASSSTDTQYF.

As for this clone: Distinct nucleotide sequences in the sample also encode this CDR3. CDR3 nucleotides: TGTGCCACCAGCAGGGACCGAGCAGATACGCAGTATTTT. This encodes CATSRDRADTQYF. The chain couples TRBV15 to TRBJ2-3; D unresolved. V was clipped by 3 bases and J by 4 bases, with 8 bases between them. Germline CDR1 is LNHNV and CDR2 is YYDKDF (reference sequence). The CDR3 runs 13 residues. Full variable domain (remainder filled in from reference TRBV15 and TRBJ2-3): DAMVIQNPRYQVTQFGKPVTLSCSQTLNHNVMYWYQQKSSQAPKLLFHYYDKDFNNEADTPDNFQSRRPNTSFCFLDIRSPGLGDTAMYLCATSRDRADTQYFGPGTRLTVL.

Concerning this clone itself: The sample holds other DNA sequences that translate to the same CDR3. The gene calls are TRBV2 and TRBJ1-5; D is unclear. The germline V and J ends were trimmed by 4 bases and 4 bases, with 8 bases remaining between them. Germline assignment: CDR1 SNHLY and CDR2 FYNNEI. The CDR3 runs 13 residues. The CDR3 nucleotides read TGTGCCAGCAGTGTTTCAGTTAATCAGCCCCAGCATTTT. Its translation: CASSVSVNQPQHF.

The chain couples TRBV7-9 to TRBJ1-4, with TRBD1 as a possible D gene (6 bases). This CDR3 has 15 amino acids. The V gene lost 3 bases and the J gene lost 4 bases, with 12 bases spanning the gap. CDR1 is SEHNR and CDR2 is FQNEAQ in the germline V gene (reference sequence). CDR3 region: CASSFDGGLNEKLFF. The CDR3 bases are TGTGCCAGCAGCTTTGACGGGGGGCTTAATGAAAAACTGTTTTTT. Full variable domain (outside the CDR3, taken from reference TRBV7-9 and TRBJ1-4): DTGVSQNPRHKITKRGQNVTFRCDPISEHNRLYWYRQTLGQGPEFLTYFQNEAQLEKSRLLSDRFSAERPKGSFSTLEIQRTEQGDSAMYLCASSFDGGLNEKLFFGSGTQLSVL.

CDR3 region: CASSLAERSQFF. The CDR3 DNA reads TGTGCCAGCAGCTTAGCGGAGAGGTCGCAGTTCTTC. The chain is built from TRBV7-8 and TRBJ2-1; D is ambiguous. Germline CDR1 SGHVS, CDR2 FQNEAQ. This CDR3 contains 12 residues. V lost 0 bases, J lost 12 bases, and 9 bases lay in between. The full variable domain, completed using reference TRBV7-8 and TRBJ2-1, is GAGVSQSPRYKVAKRGQDVALRCDPISGHVSLFWYQQALGQGPEFLTYFQNEAQLDKSGLPSDRFFAERPEGSVSTLKIQRTQQEDSAVYLCASSLAERSQFFGPGTRLTVL.

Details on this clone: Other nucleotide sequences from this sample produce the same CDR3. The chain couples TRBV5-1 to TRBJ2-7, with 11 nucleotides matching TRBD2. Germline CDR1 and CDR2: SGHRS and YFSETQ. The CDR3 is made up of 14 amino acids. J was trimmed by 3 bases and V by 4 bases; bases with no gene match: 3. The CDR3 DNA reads TGCGCCAGCAGCGCAACTAGCGGGAGCTACGAGCAGTACTTC. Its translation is CASSATSGSYEQYF.